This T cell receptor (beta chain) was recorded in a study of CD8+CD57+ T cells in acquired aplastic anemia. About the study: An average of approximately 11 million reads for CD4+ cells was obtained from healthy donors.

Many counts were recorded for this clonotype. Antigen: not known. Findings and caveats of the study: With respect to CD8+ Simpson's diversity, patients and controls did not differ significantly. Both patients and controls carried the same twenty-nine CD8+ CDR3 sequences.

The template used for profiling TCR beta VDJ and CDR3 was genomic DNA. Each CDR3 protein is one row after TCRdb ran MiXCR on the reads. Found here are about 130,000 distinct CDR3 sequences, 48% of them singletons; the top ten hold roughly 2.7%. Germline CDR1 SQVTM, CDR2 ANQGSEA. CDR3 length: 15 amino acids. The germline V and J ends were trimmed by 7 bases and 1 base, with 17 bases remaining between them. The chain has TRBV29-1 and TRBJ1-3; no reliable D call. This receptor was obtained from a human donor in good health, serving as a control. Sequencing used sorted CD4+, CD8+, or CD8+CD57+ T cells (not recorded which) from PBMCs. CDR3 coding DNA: TGCAGCGCCGCTCGATCGCCTGATTCTGGAAACACCATATATTTT. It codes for CSAARSPDSGNTIYF.